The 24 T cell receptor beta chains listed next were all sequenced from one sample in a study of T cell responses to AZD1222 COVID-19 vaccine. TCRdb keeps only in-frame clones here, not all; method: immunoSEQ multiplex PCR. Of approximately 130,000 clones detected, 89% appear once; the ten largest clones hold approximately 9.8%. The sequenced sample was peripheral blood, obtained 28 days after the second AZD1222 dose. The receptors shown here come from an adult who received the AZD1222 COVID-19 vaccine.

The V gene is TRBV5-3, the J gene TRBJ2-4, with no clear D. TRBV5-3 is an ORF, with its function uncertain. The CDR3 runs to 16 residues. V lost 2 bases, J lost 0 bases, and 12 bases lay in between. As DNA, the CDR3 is TGTGCCAGAAGCTTCCTAGAACGGGTAGCCAAAAACATTCAGTACTTC. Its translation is CARSFLERVAKNIQYF.

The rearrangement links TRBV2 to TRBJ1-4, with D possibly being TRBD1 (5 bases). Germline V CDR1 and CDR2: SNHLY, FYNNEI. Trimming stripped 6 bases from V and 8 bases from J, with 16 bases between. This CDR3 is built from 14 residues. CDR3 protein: CASRGTWAGEKLFF. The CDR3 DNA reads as TGTGCCAGCAGAGGGACGTGGGCGGGGGAAAAACTGTTTTTT.

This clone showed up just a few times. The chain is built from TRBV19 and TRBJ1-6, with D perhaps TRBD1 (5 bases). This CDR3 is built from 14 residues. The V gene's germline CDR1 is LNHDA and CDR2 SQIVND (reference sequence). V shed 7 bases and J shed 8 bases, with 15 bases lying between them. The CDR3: CASNADSGHSPLHF. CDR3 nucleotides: TGTGCCAGTAACGCCGATTCGGGGCATTCACCCCTCCACTTT. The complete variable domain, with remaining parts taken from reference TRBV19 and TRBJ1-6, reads DGGITQSPKYLFRKEGQNVTLSCEQNLNHDAMYWYRQDPGQGLRLIYYSQIVNDFQKGDIAEGYSVSREKKESFPLTVTSAQKNPTAFYLCASNADSGHSPLHFGNGTRLTVT.

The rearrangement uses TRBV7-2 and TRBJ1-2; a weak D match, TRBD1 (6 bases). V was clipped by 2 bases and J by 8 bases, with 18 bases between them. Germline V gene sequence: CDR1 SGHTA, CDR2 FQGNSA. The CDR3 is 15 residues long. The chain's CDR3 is CASSLRGDVGRGYTF. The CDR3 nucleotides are TGTGCCAGCAGCTTAAGGGGGGACGTTGGCCGAGGCTACACCTTC.

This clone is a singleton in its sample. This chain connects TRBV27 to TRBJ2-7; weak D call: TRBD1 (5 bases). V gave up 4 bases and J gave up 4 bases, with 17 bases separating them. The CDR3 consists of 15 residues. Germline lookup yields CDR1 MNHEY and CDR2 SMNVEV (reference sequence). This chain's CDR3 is CASSSRWGGVYEQYF. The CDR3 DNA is TGTGCCAGCAGTTCGCGGTGGGGCGGAGTTTACGAGCAGTACTTC.

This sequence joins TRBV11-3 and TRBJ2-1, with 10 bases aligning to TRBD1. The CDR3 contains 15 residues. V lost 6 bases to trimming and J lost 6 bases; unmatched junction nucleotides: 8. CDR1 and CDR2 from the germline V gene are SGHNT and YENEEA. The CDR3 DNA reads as TGTGCCAGCAGTTTACTCGGGACAGGGGTCAATGAGCAGTTCTTC. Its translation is CASSLLGTGVNEQFF. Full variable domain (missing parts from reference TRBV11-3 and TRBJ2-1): EAGVVQSPRYKIIEKKQPVAFWCNPISGHNTLYWYLQNLGQGPELLIRYENEEAVDDSQLPKDRFSAERLKGVDSTLKIQPAELGDSAVYLCASSLLGTGVNEQFFGPGTRLTVL.

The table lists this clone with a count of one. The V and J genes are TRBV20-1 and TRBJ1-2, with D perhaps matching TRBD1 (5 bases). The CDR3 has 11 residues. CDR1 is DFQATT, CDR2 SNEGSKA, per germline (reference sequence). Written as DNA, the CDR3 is TGCATACCCGACGGGGCATTTGGCTACACCTTC. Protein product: CIPDGAFGYTF.

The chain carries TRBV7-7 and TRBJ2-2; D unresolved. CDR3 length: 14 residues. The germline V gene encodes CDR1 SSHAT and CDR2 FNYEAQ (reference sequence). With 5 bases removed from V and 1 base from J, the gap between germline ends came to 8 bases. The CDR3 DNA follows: TGTGCCAGCAGCCCGGACGGGAACACCGGGGAGCTGTTTTTT. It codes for CASSPDGNTGELFF.

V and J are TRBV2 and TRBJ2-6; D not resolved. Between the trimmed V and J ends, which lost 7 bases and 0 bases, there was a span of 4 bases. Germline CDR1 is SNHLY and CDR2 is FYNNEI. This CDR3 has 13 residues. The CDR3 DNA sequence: TGTGCCAGCACGCCCTCTGGGGCCAACGTCCTGACTTTC. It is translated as CASTPSGANVLTF.

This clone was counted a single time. The CDR3 loop is CASSQDRGRGGELFF. The CDR3 DNA follows: TGCGCCAGCAGCCAGGACAGGGGGCGCGGCGGGGAGCTGTTTTTT. The chain recombines TRBV4-3 with TRBJ2-2, with TRBD1 matching 11 bases. In germline, CDR1 is LGHNA, CDR2 YSLEER. The CDR3 is 15 amino acids. V dropped 3 bases and J dropped 7; count of bases not matched to a gene: 4.

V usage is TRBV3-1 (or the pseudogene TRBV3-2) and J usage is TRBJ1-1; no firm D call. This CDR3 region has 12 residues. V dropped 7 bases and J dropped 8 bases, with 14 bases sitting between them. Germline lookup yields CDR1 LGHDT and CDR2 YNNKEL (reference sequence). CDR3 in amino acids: CASTADPGEAFF. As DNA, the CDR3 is TGTGCCAGCACCGCGGACCCCGGGGAAGCTTTCTTT.

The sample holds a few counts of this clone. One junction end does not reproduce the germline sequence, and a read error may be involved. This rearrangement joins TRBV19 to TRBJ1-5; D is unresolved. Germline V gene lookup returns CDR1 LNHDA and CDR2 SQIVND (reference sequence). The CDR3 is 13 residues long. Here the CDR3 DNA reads TGTGCCAGCAGTATTAGTTCGAACCAGCCCCAGCATTTT. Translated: CASSISSNQPQHF.

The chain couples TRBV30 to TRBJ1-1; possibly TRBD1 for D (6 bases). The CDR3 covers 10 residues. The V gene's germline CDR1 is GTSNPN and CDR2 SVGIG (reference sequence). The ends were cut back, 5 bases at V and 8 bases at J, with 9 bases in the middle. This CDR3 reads CAWAGAEAFF. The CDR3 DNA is TGTGCCTGGGCGGGGGCAGAAGCTTTCTTT. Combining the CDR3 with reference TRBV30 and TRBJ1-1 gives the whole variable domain SQTIHQWPATLVQPVGSPLSLECTVEGTSNPNLYWYRQAAGRGLQLLFYSVGIGQISSEVPQNLSASRPQDRQFILSSKKLLLSDSGFYLCAWAGAEAFFGQGTRLTVV.

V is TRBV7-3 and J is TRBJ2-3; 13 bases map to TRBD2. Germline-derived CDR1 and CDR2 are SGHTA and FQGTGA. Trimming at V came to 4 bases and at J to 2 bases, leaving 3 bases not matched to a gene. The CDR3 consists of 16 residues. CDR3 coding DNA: TGTGCCAGCAGCTCGACTAGCGGGGGGCACACAGATACGCAGTATTTT. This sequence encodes CASSSTSGGHTDTQYF.

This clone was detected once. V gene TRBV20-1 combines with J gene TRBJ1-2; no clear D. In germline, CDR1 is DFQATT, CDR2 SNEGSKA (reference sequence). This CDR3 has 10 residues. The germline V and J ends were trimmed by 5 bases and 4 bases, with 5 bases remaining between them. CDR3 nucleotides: TGCAGTGCTTACAGCTATGGCTACACCTTC. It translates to CSAYSYGYTF.

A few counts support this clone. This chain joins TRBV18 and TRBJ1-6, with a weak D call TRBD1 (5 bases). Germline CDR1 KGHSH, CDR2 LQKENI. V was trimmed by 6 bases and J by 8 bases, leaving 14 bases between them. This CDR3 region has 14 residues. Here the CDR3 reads CASSPMGEDSPLHF. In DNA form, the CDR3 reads TGTGCCAGCTCCCCAATGGGGGAGGATTCACCCCTCCACTTT.

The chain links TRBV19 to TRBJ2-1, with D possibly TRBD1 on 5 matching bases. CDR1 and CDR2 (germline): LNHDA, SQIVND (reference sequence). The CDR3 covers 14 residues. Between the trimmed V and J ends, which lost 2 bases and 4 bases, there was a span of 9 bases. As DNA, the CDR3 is TGTGCCAGTAGTATAACCCGACAGTACAATGAGCAGTTCTTC. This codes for CASSITRQYNEQFF.

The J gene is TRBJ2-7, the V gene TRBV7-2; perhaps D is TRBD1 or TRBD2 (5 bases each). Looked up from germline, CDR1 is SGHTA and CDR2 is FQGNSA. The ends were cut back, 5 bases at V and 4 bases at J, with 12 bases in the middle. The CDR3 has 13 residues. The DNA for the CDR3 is TGTGCCAGCAGCAGCAGAGGGGAGTACGAGCAGTACTTC. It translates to CASSSRGEYEQYF.

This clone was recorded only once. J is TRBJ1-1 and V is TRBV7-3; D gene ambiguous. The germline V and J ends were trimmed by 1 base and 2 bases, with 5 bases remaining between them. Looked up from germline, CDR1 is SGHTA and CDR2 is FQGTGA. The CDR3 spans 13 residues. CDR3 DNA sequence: TGTGCCAGCAGCTTAATCAGTAACACTGAAGCTTTCTTT. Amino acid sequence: CASSLISNTEAFF.

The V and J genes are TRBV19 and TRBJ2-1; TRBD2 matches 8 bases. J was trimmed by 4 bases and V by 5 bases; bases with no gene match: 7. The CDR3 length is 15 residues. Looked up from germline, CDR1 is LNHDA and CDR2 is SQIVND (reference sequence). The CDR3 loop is CASSFYAGGYNEQFF. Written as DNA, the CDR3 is TGTGCCAGTAGTTTCTATGCGGGAGGTTACAATGAGCAGTTCTTC.

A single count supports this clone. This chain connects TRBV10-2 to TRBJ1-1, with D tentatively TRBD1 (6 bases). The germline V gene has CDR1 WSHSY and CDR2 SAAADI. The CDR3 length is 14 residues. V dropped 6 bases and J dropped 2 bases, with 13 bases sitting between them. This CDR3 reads CASSFRGLNTEAFF. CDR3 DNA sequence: TGCGCCAGCAGCTTCCGGGGGCTTAACACTGAAGCTTTCTTT.

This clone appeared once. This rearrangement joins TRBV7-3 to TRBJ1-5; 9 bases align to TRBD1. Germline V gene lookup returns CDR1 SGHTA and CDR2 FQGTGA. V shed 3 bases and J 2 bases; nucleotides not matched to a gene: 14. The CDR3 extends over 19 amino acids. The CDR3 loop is CASSFHWDRESLGNQPQHF. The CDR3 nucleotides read TGTGCCAGCAGCTTCCATTGGGACAGGGAAAGTTTAGGCAATCAGCCCCAGCATTTT.

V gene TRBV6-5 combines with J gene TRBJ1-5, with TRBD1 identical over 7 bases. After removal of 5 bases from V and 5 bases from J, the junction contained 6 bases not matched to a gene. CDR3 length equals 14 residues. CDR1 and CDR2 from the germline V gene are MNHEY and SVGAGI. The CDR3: CASSKQGRDQPQHF. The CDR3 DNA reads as TGTGCCAGCAGTAAACAGGGGAGGGATCAGCCCCAGCATTTT.

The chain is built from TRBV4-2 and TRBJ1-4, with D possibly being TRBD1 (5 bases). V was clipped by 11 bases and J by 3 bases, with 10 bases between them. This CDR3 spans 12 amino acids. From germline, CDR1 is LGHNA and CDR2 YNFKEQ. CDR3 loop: CAAQGSNEKLFF. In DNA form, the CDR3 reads TGTGCCGCCCAGGGATCTAATGAAAAACTGTTTTTT.